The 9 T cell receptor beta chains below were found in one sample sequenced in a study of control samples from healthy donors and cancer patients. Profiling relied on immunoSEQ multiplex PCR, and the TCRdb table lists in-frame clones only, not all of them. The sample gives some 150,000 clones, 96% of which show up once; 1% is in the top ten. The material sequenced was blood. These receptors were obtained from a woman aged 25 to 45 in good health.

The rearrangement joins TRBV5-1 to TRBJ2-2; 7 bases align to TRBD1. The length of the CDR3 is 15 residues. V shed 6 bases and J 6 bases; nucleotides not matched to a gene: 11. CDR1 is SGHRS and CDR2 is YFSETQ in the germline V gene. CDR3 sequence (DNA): TGCGCCAGCACCCTGACAGGGTATTCGTCCGGGGAGCTGTTTTTT. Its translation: CASTLTGYSSGELFF.

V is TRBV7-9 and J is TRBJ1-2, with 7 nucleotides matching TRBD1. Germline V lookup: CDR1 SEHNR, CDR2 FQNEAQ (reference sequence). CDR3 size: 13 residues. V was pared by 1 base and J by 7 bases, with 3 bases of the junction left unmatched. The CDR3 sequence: CASSLEQGSGYTF. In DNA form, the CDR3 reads TGTGCCAGCAGCTTAGAACAGGGGTCTGGCTACACCTTC.

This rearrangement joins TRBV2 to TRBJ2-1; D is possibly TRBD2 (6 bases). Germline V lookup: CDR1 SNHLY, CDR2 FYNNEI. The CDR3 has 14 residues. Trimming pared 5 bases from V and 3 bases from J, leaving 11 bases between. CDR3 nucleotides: TGTGCCAGCAGTCCCGGGGGTTACTACAATGAGCAGTTCTTC. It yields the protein CASSPGGYYNEQFF.

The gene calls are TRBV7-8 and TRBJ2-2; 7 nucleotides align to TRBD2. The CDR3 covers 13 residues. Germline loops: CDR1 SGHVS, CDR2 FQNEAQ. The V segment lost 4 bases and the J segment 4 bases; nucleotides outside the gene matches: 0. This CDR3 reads CASSWEGTGELFF. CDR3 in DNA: TGTGCCAGCAGCTGGGAGGGCACCGGGGAGCTGTTTTTT.

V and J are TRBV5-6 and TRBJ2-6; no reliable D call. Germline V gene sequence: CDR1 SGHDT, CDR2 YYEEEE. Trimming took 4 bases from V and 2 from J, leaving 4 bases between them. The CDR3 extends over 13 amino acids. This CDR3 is CASSRTGANVLTF. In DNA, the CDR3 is TGTGCCAGCAGCAGGACTGGGGCCAACGTCCTGACTTTC.

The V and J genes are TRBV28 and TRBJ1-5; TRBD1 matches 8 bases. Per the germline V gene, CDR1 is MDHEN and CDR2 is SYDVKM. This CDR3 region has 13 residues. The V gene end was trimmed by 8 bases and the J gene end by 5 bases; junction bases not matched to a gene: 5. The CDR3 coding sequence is TGTGCCAGCCAAATACAGGGGGATCAGCCCCAGCATTTT. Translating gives CASQIQGDQPQHF. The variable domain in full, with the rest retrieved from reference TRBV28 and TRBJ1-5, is DVKVTQSSRYLVKRTGEKVFLECVQDMDHENMFWYRQDPGLGLRLIYFSYDVKMKEKGDIPEGYSVSREKKERFSLILESASTNQTSMYLCASQIQGDQPQHFGDGTRLSIL.

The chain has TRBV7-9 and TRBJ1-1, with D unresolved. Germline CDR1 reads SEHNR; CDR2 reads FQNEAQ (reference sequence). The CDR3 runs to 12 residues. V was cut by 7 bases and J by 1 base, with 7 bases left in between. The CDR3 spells CASIWGNTEAFF. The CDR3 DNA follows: TGTGCCAGCATTTGGGGGAACACTGAAGCTTTCTTT.

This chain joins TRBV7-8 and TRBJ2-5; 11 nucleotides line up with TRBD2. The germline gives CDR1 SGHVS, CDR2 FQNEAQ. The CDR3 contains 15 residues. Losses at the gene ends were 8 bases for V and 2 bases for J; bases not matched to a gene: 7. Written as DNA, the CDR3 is TGTGCCAGCGCACTAGCGGGAGTTCGGCAAGAGACCCAGTACTTC. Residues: CASALAGVRQETQYF.

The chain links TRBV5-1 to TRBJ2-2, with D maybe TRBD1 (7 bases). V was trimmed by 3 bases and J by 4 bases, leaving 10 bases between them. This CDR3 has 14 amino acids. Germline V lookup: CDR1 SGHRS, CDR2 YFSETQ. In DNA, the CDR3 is TGCGCCAGCAGCTGGAGGGACAGCACCGGGGAGCTGTTTTTT. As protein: CASSWRDSTGELFF.